This TCR beta chain comes out of a study of T cell repertoires in cytomegalovirus infection. Study details: Well-studied HLA-B-restricted epitopes and recently identified HLA-C-restricted epitopes of CMV were both used in the study. Based on public TCR beta signatures, there were indications of CMV infection and of a matching HLA type. Study outcomes and limitations: Ex vivo responses were dominated by HLA-C-restricted CMV-specific TCR beta clonotypes. Carriers of CMV and the relevant HLA type were discriminated by public TCR beta frequency.

The germline V gene has CDR1 MDHEN and CDR2 SYDVKM. V lost 6 bases and J lost 3; bases outside the gene matches: 8. The length of the CDR3 is 15 residues. This clonotype came up a few times. Its antigen remains unidentified. TCRdb reprocessed the reads with MiXCR, giving one entry per CDR3 protein. The sample contains about 71,000 distinct CDR3 sequences, roughly 20% of which appear only once. The gene calls are TRBV28 and TRBJ1-5, with 7 bases fitting TRBD1. This specimen was CD8+ T cells from cultured PBMCs, taken from culture after CMV antigen stimulation. The clonotype originates from a human donor in good health (CMV status not recorded). Some clones in this sample may be carry-over from other donors' samples. CDR3 protein: CASSSIDRVNQPQHF. The CDR3 DNA is TGTGCCAGCAGCTCGATAGACAGGGTCAATCAGCCCCAGCATTTT. Using reference TRBV28 and TRBJ1-5 for the parts outside the CDR3, the full variable domain is DVKVTQSSRYLVKRTGEKVFLECVQDMDHENMFWYRQDPGLGLRLIYFSYDVKMKEKGDIPEGYSVSREKKERFSLILESASTNQTSMYLCASSSIDRVNQPQHFGDGTRLSIL.